A selection of T cell receptor beta chains follows, all from one sample in a study of blood T cell repertoires in COVID-19. The assay was immunoSEQ multiplex PCR, and TCRdb's table has in-frame clones only and misses some. Counted here are 350,000 to 500,000 clones, 70% to 90% occurring once; the ten biggest clones make up 1.4% to 1.5%. Sequenced sample: PBMCs or T cells enriched from blood (not recorded which). These receptors were collected from a woman younger than 30 who had been exposed to COVID-19. The CDR3 runs from the conserved cysteine through the conserved F or W. D genes are given only for firm matches. Clone size is not always given. Where it is, it says once, few, many or a class for expanded clones.

clone_size: -; j_call: TRBJ2-7; d_call: -; v_call: TRBV10-3; cdr3_nt: TGTGCCATCAGTGTGGGGACAATCTACGAGCAGTACTTC; cdr3_aa: CAISVGTIYEQYF
clone_size: -; j_call: TRBJ2-2; d_call: -; v_call: TRBV18; cdr3_nt: TGTGCCAGCTCATCCCTAGAGACCGGGGAGCTGTTTTTT; cdr3_aa: CASSSLETGELFF
clone_size: -; j_call: TRBJ1-3; d_call: -; v_call: TRBV4-2; cdr3_nt: TGTGCCAGCAGCCCGGCGGAGGGGCTAAGGATGGCCATATATTTT; cdr3_aa: CASSPAEGLRMAIYF
clone_size: -; j_call: TRBJ2-7; d_call: -; v_call: TRBV7-9; cdr3_nt: TGTGCCAGCAGCCTATATTACCTCCCCTACGAGCAGTACTTC; cdr3_aa: CASSLYYLPYEQYF
clone_size: -; j_call: TRBJ2-3; d_call: -; v_call: TRBV28; cdr3_nt: TGTGCCAGCAGAGATACAGGAACAGATACGCAGTATTTT; cdr3_aa: CASRDTGTDTQYF
clone_size: once; j_call: TRBJ2-1; d_call: -; v_call: TRBV6-5; cdr3_nt: TGTGCCAGCAGGACCAGGCTCCAGGGATACAATGAGCAGTTCTTC; cdr3_aa: CASRTRLQGYNEQFF
clone_size: -; j_call: TRBJ1-1; d_call: -; v_call: TRBV18; cdr3_nt: TGTGCCAGCTCACCACCCACGAGGAGTTCAGCTTTCTTT; cdr3_aa: CASSPPTRSSAFF
clone_size: few; j_call: TRBJ2-7; d_call: -; v_call: TRBV5-1; cdr3_nt: TGCGCCAGCAGCTTGGCGACTAATACCGAGCAGTACTTC; cdr3_aa: CASSLATNTEQYF
clone_size: -; j_call: TRBJ1-5; d_call: -; v_call: TRBV9; cdr3_nt: TGTGCCAGCAGTTTAGGGGGTAGCAATCAGCCCCAGCATTTT; cdr3_aa: CASSLGGSNQPQHF
clone_size: few; j_call: TRBJ2-5; d_call: -; v_call: TRBV12-3/TRBV12-4; cdr3_nt: TGTGCCAGCAGAACACAAGAGACCCAGTACTTC; cdr3_aa: CASRTQETQYF
clone_size: -; j_call: TRBJ1-2; d_call: -; v_call: TRBV27; cdr3_nt: TGTGCCAGCAGTGCGACAGGCTCGGTATGGTATGGCTACACCTTC; cdr3_aa: CASSATGSVWYGYTF
clone_size: -; j_call: TRBJ2-7; d_call: TRBD1; v_call: TRBV7-8; cdr3_nt: TGTGCCAGCAGCTTAGCCCCGGGACAGGCCTACGAGCAGTACTTC; cdr3_aa: CASSLAPGQAYEQYF
clone_size: -; j_call: TRBJ2-2; d_call: -; v_call: TRBV19; cdr3_nt: TGTGCCAGTAGCCTGGAGGGCAGGGTGCCCGGGGAGCTGTTTTTT; cdr3_aa: CASSLEGRVPGELFF
clone_size: -; j_call: TRBJ1-1; d_call: TRBD1; v_call: TRBV19; cdr3_nt: TGTGCCAGTAGTAGAGACAGGGGAGCCACTGAAGCTTTCTTT; cdr3_aa: CASSRDRGATEAFF
clone_size: -; j_call: TRBJ2-5; d_call: TRBD2; v_call: TRBV29-1; cdr3_nt: TGCAGCGTTGAAGCCCAACTAGCGGACTGGTACCAAGAGACCCAGTACTTC; cdr3_aa: CSVEAQLADWYQETQYF
clone_size: -; j_call: TRBJ2-1; d_call: -; v_call: TRBV7-9; cdr3_nt: TGTGCCAGCAGCAGAGGCCTTCGGTACAATGAGCAGTTCTTC; cdr3_aa: CASSRGLRYNEQFF
clone_size: -; j_call: TRBJ1-1; d_call: -; v_call: TRBV9; cdr3_nt: TGTGCCAGCAGCCCGCCAGGGGCAGGCACTGAAGCTTTCTTT; cdr3_aa: CASSPPGAGTEAFF
clone_size: -; j_call: TRBJ1-2; d_call: -; v_call: TRBV6-5; cdr3_nt: TGTGCCAGCGAGGTGGAATTCGGGGGAATACGTGGCTACACCTTC; cdr3_aa: CASEVEFGGIRGYTF
clone_size: -; j_call: TRBJ2-7; d_call: TRBD1; v_call: TRBV5-1; cdr3_nt: TGCGCCAGCAGCTTGGCCGGACAGGCCTACGAGCAGTACTTC; cdr3_aa: CASSLAGQAYEQYF
clone_size: -; j_call: TRBJ2-7; d_call: TRBD2; v_call: TRBV10-3; cdr3_nt: TGTGCCATCAGTGTAGGACTAGCGGGTGATTACGAGCAGTACTTC; cdr3_aa: CAISVGLAGDYEQYF
clone_size: -; j_call: TRBJ1-1; d_call: TRBD1; v_call: TRBV29-1; cdr3_nt: TGCAGCGCTCGAGGGGGCGCCGGGACTGAAGCTTTCTTT; cdr3_aa: CSARGGAGTEAFF
clone_size: -; j_call: TRBJ2-5; d_call: TRBD2; v_call: TRBV5-4; cdr3_nt: TGTGCCAGCAGCAGACTAGCGGGGGACCAAGAGACCCAGTACTTC; cdr3_aa: CASSRLAGDQETQYF
clone_size: once; j_call: TRBJ1-5; d_call: -; v_call: TRBV6-4; cdr3_nt: TGTGCCAGCAGTGACTCAATCAGGGGAAACAATCAGCCCCAGCATTTT; cdr3_aa: CASSDSIRGNNQPQHF
clone_size: -; j_call: TRBJ2-2; d_call: -; v_call: TRBV3-1/TRBV3-2; cdr3_nt: TGTGCCAGCAGCCAAGTGGAGGCCGGGGAGCTGTTTTTT; cdr3_aa: CASSQVEAGELFF
clone_size: -; j_call: TRBJ2-7; d_call: TRBD1; v_call: TRBV11-3; cdr3_nt: TGTGCCAGCAGCAAACAGGGGACGAGCGAGCAGTACTTC; cdr3_aa: CASSKQGTSEQYF
clone_size: -; j_call: TRBJ2-7; d_call: -; v_call: TRBV28; cdr3_nt: TGTGCCAGCAGTGAGGGCCGCGAGCAGTACTTC; cdr3_aa: CASSEGREQYF
clone_size: -; j_call: TRBJ2-7; d_call: TRBD1; v_call: TRBV28; cdr3_nt: TGTGCCAGCAGCCCAGACAGGGCAAGCTCCTACGAGCAGTACTTC; cdr3_aa: CASSPDRASSYEQYF
clone_size: -; j_call: TRBJ1-6; d_call: -; v_call: TRBV3-1/TRBV3-2; cdr3_nt: TGTGCCAGCCGGCCCGGGGATACCTATAATTCACCCCTCCACTTT; cdr3_aa: CASRPGDTYNSPLHF
clone_size: -; j_call: TRBJ1-6; d_call: -; v_call: TRBV20-1; cdr3_nt: TGCAGTGCTAGTCTACAGGGCCTTTATAATTCACCCCTCCACTTT; cdr3_aa: CSASLQGLYNSPLHF
clone_size: -; j_call: TRBJ1-5; d_call: TRBD1; v_call: TRBV5-1; cdr3_nt: TGCGCCAGCAGCGGCGTCACAGGGGTGAGCAATCAGCCCCAGCATTTT; cdr3_aa: CASSGVTGVSNQPQHF
clone_size: -; j_call: TRBJ2-2; d_call: TRBD2; v_call: TRBV9; cdr3_nt: TGTGCCAGCAGGGCGGGACTAGCGGGGGGCCCCGGCGGGGAGCTGTTTTTT; cdr3_aa: CASRAGLAGGPGGELFF
clone_size: -; j_call: TRBJ2-1; d_call: TRBD2; v_call: TRBV30; cdr3_nt: TGTGCCTGGAGTGGGACTAGCTACAATGAGCAGTTCTTC; cdr3_aa: CAWSGTSYNEQFF
clone_size: -; j_call: TRBJ1-1; d_call: -; v_call: TRBV10-1; cdr3_nt: TGCGCCAGCAAAAAAGAATATGAGTACACTGAAGCTTTCTTT; cdr3_aa: CASKKEYEYTEAFF
clone_size: -; j_call: TRBJ2-5; d_call: -; v_call: TRBV15; cdr3_nt: TGTGCCACTCAACTTCGCGGGGTGGGGGAGACCCAGTACTTC; cdr3_aa: CATQLRGVGETQYF
clone_size: once; j_call: TRBJ1-3; d_call: -; v_call: TRBV7-8; cdr3_nt: TGTGCCAGCAGCTTAGAGTTGCGGGACACCATATATTTT; cdr3_aa: CASSLELRDTIYF
clone_size: -; j_call: TRBJ1-1; d_call: -; v_call: TRBV3-1/TRBV3-2; cdr3_nt: TGTGCCAGCAGTCCCGGACCGACAGTGAACACTGAAGCTTTCTTT; cdr3_aa: CASSPGPTVNTEAFF